This passage covers 29 T cell receptor beta chains from one sample sequenced in a study of blood T cell repertoires in COVID-19. TCRdb's copy holds only in-frame clones and misses some; the assay was immunoSEQ multiplex PCR. The sample carries more than 150,000 clones, roughly 73% recorded once. Sequences were obtained from peripheral blood. The receptors were sampled from a woman older than 75 with active or convalescent COVID-19.

A single count supports this clone. The rearrangement links TRBV6-6 to TRBJ2-7; 9 positions match TRBD1. This CDR3 is 15 amino acids long. The V and J ends lost 5 bases and 1 base, in that order; junction bases with no gene match: 6. CDR1 is MNHNY, CDR2 SVGAGI, per germline (reference sequence). The CDR3 is CASSGLGQGSYEQYF. CDR3 nucleotides: TGTGCCAGCAGTGGGTTGGGACAGGGATCCTACGAGCAGTACTTC.

In the case of this clone: The junction does not match germline at one end; this may be a read error. The gene calls are TRBV29-1 and TRBJ2-7; possibly TRBD1 for D (7 bases). CDR3 size: 16 residues. Germline V gene data show CDR1 as SQVTM and CDR2 as ANQGSEA. CDR3 bases: TGCAGCGTTAAAGATGGAGGGGGCGCGGGCTCCTACGAGCAGTACTTC. It yields the protein CSVKDGGGAGSYEQYF.

The rearrangement joins TRBV6-5 to TRBJ2-7; D is perhaps TRBD1 (5 bases). CDR3 length: 14 residues. Trimming shortened V by 4 bases and J by 3 bases, and 13 bases separated the two germline ends. Germline values: CDR1 MNHEY, CDR2 SVGAGI. The CDR3 loop is CASSWPGRDYEQYF. The CDR3 nucleotides are TGTGCCAGCAGTTGGCCCGGCAGGGACTACGAGCAGTACTTC.

The chain combines TRBV3-1 (or the pseudogene TRBV3-2) with TRBJ1-4; TRBD1 agrees at 9 bases. The V segment lost 4 bases and the J segment 2 bases; nucleotides outside the gene matches: 8. CDR3 length: 17 amino acids. The germline V gene has CDR1 LGHDT and CDR2 YNNKEL (reference sequence). Here the CDR3 DNA reads TGTGCCAGCAGCCTGGACAGGGGCTTTTCCACTAATGAAAAACTGTTTTTT. Its protein product is CASSLDRGFSTNEKLFF.

The rearrangement links TRBV7-9 to TRBJ1-5; TRBD1 agrees at 8 bases. Germline CDR1 SEHNR, CDR2 FQNEAQ (reference sequence). J lost 0 bases, V lost 6 bases, and 4 bases had no gene match. The CDR3 is made up of 15 amino acids. As DNA, the CDR3 is TGTGCCAGCAGACTTGGACAGGGTAGCAATCAGCCCCAGCATTTT. This gives the protein CASRLGQGSNQPQHF. Combining the CDR3 with reference TRBV7-9 and TRBJ1-5 gives the whole variable domain DTGVSQNPRHKITKRGQNVTFRCDPISEHNRLYWYRQTLGQGPEFLTYFQNEAQLEKSRLLSDRFSAERPKGSFSTLEIQRTEQGDSAMYLCASRLGQGSNQPQHFGDGTRLSIL.

This sequence joins TRBV4-1 and TRBJ1-6, with a possible D match to TRBD1 (6 bases). The V end was cut by 4 bases, the J end by 7 bases, with 14 bases between. Germline lookup yields CDR1 MGHRA and CDR2 YSYEKL. The CDR3 runs to 15 residues. CDR3 in amino acids: CASSLKAGVNSPLHF. In DNA, the CDR3 is TGCGCCAGCAGCCTCAAGGCAGGGGTGAATTCACCCCTCCACTTT.

The chain links TRBV5-1 to TRBJ1-6; TRBD1 matches at 7 bases. V shed 1 base and J 7 bases; nucleotides not matched to a gene: 2. The germline CDR1 and CDR2 sequences are SGHRS and YFSETQ. The CDR3 loop spans 14 amino acids. For the CDR3, the DNA is TGCGCCAGCAGCTTGAGACAGGGAAATTCACCCCTCCACTTT. It is translated as CASSLRQGNSPLHF.

V gene TRBV9 combines with J gene TRBJ1-5, with 9 bases matching TRBD1. This CDR3 spans 14 amino acids. Germline CDR1 SGDLS, CDR2 YYNGEE. Trimming took 5 bases from V and 5 from J; bases not matched to a gene: 5. CDR3 loop: CASSAGTGYQPQHF. CDR3 bases: TGTGCCAGCAGTGCCGGGACAGGGTATCAGCCCCAGCATTTT.

The chain links TRBV25-1 to TRBJ1-1, with 10 nucleotides matching TRBD1. The CDR3 runs to 15 residues. Per the germline V gene, CDR1 is MGHDK and CDR2 is SYGVNS. The trim removed 4 bases at V and 2 bases at J, leaving 4 bases unmatched. DNA for the CDR3: TGTGCCAGCAGTGCACCGACAGGGGGCAACACTGAAGCTTTCTTT. Protein: CASSAPTGGNTEAFF.

The chain combines TRBV19 with TRBJ2-5; the D gene is possibly TRBD1 (5 bases). There are 14 residues in the CDR3. Germline V lookup: CDR1 LNHDA, CDR2 SQIVND (reference sequence). The germline V and J ends were trimmed by 6 bases and 7 bases, with 18 bases remaining between them. The CDR3 DNA reads as TGTGCCAGTAGCAGCAACAGGCCGCTCGGGACCCAGTACTTC. It encodes CASSSNRPLGTQYF.

V gene TRBV4-2 combines with J gene TRBJ2-3; D possibly corresponds to TRBD2 (5 bases). Germline loops: CDR1 LGHNA, CDR2 YNFKEQ. V lost 0 bases and J 2 bases, leaving 15 bases between the germline ends. The CDR3 is 17 residues long. Written as DNA, the CDR3 is TGTGCCAGCAGCCAAGACCCTATAGCGCGCAACACAGATACGCAGTATTTT. It codes for CASSQDPIARNTDTQYF.

The chain uses TRBV28 and TRBJ1-2, with TRBD1 as a possible D gene (5 bases). The CDR3 extends over 17 amino acids. V lost 4 bases and J lost 8, with 26 bases in between. CDR1 MDHEN and CDR2 SYDVKM come from the germline V gene. This CDR3 is CASSSNRPGLQQRGYTF. The CDR3 DNA is TGTGCCAGCAGTTCCAACCGTCCGGGACTCCAACAGCGGGGCTACACCTTC.

This chain uses TRBV9 with TRBJ1-3; 7 bases agree with TRBD1. The CDR3 totals 16 residues. After removal of 4 bases from V and 0 bases from J, the junction contained 7 bases not matched to a gene. Germline CDR1 and CDR2: SGDLS and YYNGEE. CDR3 region: CASSQGQPRSGNTIYF. CDR3 in DNA: TGTGCCAGCAGCCAGGGACAGCCACGCTCTGGAAACACCATATATTTT.

The rearrangement joins TRBV5-1 to TRBJ1-4; 7 nucleotides match TRBD1. Germline lookup yields CDR1 SGHRS and CDR2 YFSETQ. This CDR3 region has 15 residues. The junction had 3 bases not matched to a gene; V was cut back by 0 bases and J by 4 bases. The chain's CDR3 is CASSLVGTDNEKLFF. The CDR3 DNA follows: TGCGCCAGCAGCTTGGTCGGGACAGATAATGAAAAACTGTTTTTT.

This clone was recorded once. This chain links TRBV5-1 with TRBJ1-2, with D perhaps matching TRBD1 (5 bases). The germline V gene encodes CDR1 SGHRS and CDR2 YFSETQ. The V and J ends lost 4 bases and 5 bases respectively, with 18 bases between them. The CDR3 extends over 15 amino acids. The CDR3 sequence: CASSETGGSGYGYTF. CDR3 DNA: TGCGCCAGCAGCGAAACCGGGGGTAGTGGGTATGGCTACACCTTC.

This clone has a handful of counts. The chain joins TRBV11-2 to TRBJ2-1; 9 bases match TRBD1. The CDR3 is 16 amino acids. Germline V gives CDR1 SGHAT, CDR2 FQNNGV. V lost 5 bases, J lost 7 bases, and 12 bases stayed unmatched. The CDR3 DNA follows: TGTGCCAGCAGCGTCGGGACAGGGCGGGTCCAAAATGAGCAGTTCTTC. The encoded protein is CASSVGTGRVQNEQFF.

Notes on this clone: This sample also contains other DNA sequences that code for the same CDR3. V and J are TRBV19 and TRBJ1-5; a possible D gene is TRBD1 (6 bases). CDR3 size: 15 residues. CDR1 is LNHDA and CDR2 is SQIVND in the germline V gene (reference sequence). V was clipped by 3 bases and J by 6 bases, with 15 bases between them. CDR3 residues: CASSIGGAGGQPQHF. As DNA, the CDR3 is TGTGCCAGTAGTATTGGGGGCGCGGGGGGTCAGCCCCAGCATTTT.

This clone was seen a single time. V gene TRBV5-1 combines with J gene TRBJ1-2, with 7 bases fitting TRBD1. J lost 3 bases, V lost 2 bases, and 7 bases had no gene match. The CDR3 is made up of 15 amino acids. Per germline, CDR1 SGHRS and CDR2 YFSETQ. The CDR3 protein is CASSLYSTGDYGYTF. CDR3 nucleotide sequence: TGCGCCAGCAGCTTATATTCAACAGGGGACTATGGCTACACCTTC.

This clone was detected a few times. This CDR3 is also generated by other DNA sequences in the sample. The chain joins TRBV7-9 to TRBJ1-2; tentatively, D is TRBD1 (5 bases). The CDR3 is 14 amino acids. Germline V gene sequence: CDR1 SEHNR, CDR2 FQNEAQ (reference sequence). V gave up 5 bases and J gave up 0 bases, with 10 bases separating them. In DNA, the CDR3 is TGTGCCAGCAGCGGATCGGACACTAACTATGGCTACACCTTC. The encoded protein is CASSGSDTNYGYTF.

The chain's CDR3 is CASSRTGFGYTF. For the CDR3, the DNA is TGTGCCAGCAGTCGAACAGGGTTCGGCTACACCTTC. The chain carries TRBV28 and TRBJ1-2; TRBD1 is a possible D gene (6 bases). Germline V gives CDR1 MDHEN, CDR2 SYDVKM. With 5 bases removed from V and 8 bases from J, the gap between germline ends came to 12 bases. The length of the CDR3 is 12 residues.

This clone was detected once. V is TRBV19 and J is TRBJ1-5, with TRBD1 as a possible D gene (5 bases). This CDR3 has 14 amino acids. The V end was cut by 5 bases, the J end by 4 bases, with 12 bases between. CDR1 and CDR2 (germline): LNHDA, SQIVND (reference sequence). Here the CDR3 DNA reads TGTGCCAGTAGTGGCTGGGGGGGGAATCAGCCCCAGCATTTT. Translating it yields CASSGWGGNQPQHF.

The V and J genes are TRBV19 and TRBJ1-4; tentative D call: TRBD1 (5 bases). CDR1 is LNHDA and CDR2 is SQIVND in the germline V gene (reference sequence). The CDR3 contains 13 residues. V dropped 2 bases and J dropped 16 bases, with 17 bases sitting between them. DNA for the CDR3: TGTGCCAGTAGTATAACCCAGACAGCAGTCCCGTTTTTT. It encodes CASSITQTAVPFF.

Points on this clone: A read error is possible here, since a much larger clone lies one base away. The CDR3 nucleotides read TGTGCCAGCAGCTTAGCGGGGACAGGGTCCACCGGGGAGCTGTTTTTT. It encodes CASSLAGTGSTGELFF. V usage is TRBV7-9 and J usage is TRBJ2-2, with TRBD1 identical over 9 bases. There are 16 residues in the CDR3. Germline CDR1 SEHNR, CDR2 FQNEAQ (reference sequence). J lost 4 bases, V lost 0 bases, and 3 bases had no gene match.

The chain couples TRBV5-5 to TRBJ1-2, with D possibly TRBD1 on 6 matching bases. Per germline, CDR1 SGHKS and CDR2 YYEKEE (reference sequence). This CDR3 contains 17 residues. V lost 3 bases to trimming and J lost 4 bases, with 22 bases between them. The CDR3 sequence is CASSWASGVETSYGYTF. The CDR3 nucleotides are TGTGCCAGCAGCTGGGCCTCAGGGGTGGAAACCAGCTATGGCTACACCTTC.

V and J are TRBV9 and TRBJ2-7; a weak D match, TRBD2 (5 bases). Germline V CDR1 and CDR2: SGDLS, YYNGEE. V lost 0 bases to trimming and J lost 1 base, with 5 bases between them. The CDR3 has 13 amino acids. The CDR3 DNA follows: TGTGCCAGCAGCGTAGGACTATCCTACGAGCAGTACTTC. Encoded protein: CASSVGLSYEQYF.

The chain has TRBV5-4 and TRBJ2-3; 14 nucleotides agree with TRBD2. Germline V gene sequence: CDR1 SGHNT, CDR2 YYREEE (reference sequence). CDR3 length: 18 residues. Germline trimming cut 0 bases from V and 6 bases from J; bases unmatched to any gene: 9. CDR3 loop: CASSLGSRTSGGRDTQYF. As DNA, the CDR3 is TGTGCCAGCAGCTTGGGAAGCCGGACTAGCGGGGGGCGTGATACGCAGTATTTT.

J is TRBJ2-3 and V is TRBV6-2 or TRBV6-3, with D tentatively TRBD1 (6 bases). Looked up from germline, CDR1 is MNHEY and CDR2 is SVGEGT. Trimming cost V 2 bases and J 6 bases, with 18 bases left between them. The CDR3 loop spans 16 amino acids. For the CDR3, the DNA is TGTGCCAGCAGTTACGGGGGCGTGGGGATAATGGATACGCAGTATTTT. It codes for CASSYGGVGIMDTQYF.

The chain uses TRBV5-6 and TRBJ1-6; D is uncertain. Deletions cut 5 bases from V and 0 bases from J, with 9 bases between. In germline, CDR1 is SGHDT, CDR2 YYEEEE. This CDR3 is built from 15 residues. CDR3 sequence reads: CASRVGASYNSPLHF. The CDR3 nucleotides read TGTGCCAGCAGGGTAGGAGCCTCCTATAATTCACCCCTCCACTTT.

This clone was counted a few times. The chain recombines TRBV5-1 with TRBJ2-7; 8 bases agree with TRBD1. This CDR3 comprises 14 residues. Germline values: CDR1 SGHRS, CDR2 YFSETQ. V shed 0 bases and J 6 bases; nucleotides not matched to a gene: 5. CDR3 sequence reads: CASSLGTGTLEQYF. CDR3 bases: TGCGCCAGCAGCTTGGGGACAGGGACCCTCGAGCAGTACTTC.